Listed here are 8 T cell receptor beta chains from one sample, sequenced in a study of cytomegalovirus exposure and HLA in healthy donors. The PCR ran on 60 Vbeta and 13 Jbeta primers. Sequenced by immunoSEQ multiplex PCR; TCRdb stores in-frame clones only, minus some. Of 150,000 or so clones listed, 60% to 75% are singletons. Sequencing input: PBMCs. These receptors came from a man between 18 and 29 years old in good health and CMV-seronegative.

The rearrangement links TRBV7-8 to TRBJ1-5; D possibly corresponds to TRBD1 (5 bases). Per germline, CDR1 SGHVS and CDR2 FQNEAQ. The germline V and J ends were trimmed by 0 bases and 4 bases, with 13 bases remaining between them. The length of the CDR3 is 16 residues. CDR3 protein: CASSLAVRGINQPQHF. In DNA form, the CDR3 reads TGTGCCAGCAGCTTAGCGGTAAGGGGTATTAATCAGCCCCAGCATTTT.

This sequence joins TRBV4-2 and TRBJ1-5, with 7 bases identical to TRBD1. The germline gives CDR1 LGHNA, CDR2 YNFKEQ. Trimming removed 1 base from V and 7 bases from J; junction bases left unmatched: 4. This CDR3 is built from 14 residues. Here the CDR3 reads CASSQGQGPQPQHF. The CDR3, as DNA: TGTGCCAGCAGCCAAGGACAGGGTCCACAGCCCCAGCATTTT.

The V call is TRBV6-1, the J call TRBJ2-7, with D maybe TRBD1 (6 bases). Per the germline V gene, CDR1 is MNHNS and CDR2 is SASEGT. Trimming stripped 1 base from V and 4 bases from J, with 23 bases between. The length of the CDR3 is 18 residues. The CDR3 spells CASSEDPRAYRVSYEQYF. CDR3 in DNA: TGTGCCAGCAGTGAAGACCCCCGGGCATACAGGGTTTCTTACGAGCAGTACTTC.

The chain couples TRBV9 to TRBJ2-5; 9 bases match TRBD2. The germline V gene encodes CDR1 SGDLS and CDR2 YYNGEE. The CDR3 has 15 amino acids. Trimming at V came to 3 bases and at J to 4 bases, leaving 7 bases not matched to a gene. CDR3 nucleotides: TGTGCCAGCAGCGAGGGCGGGGGGGCGTTAGAGACCCAGTACTTC. Amino acids: CASSEGGGALETQYF.

The chain links TRBV4-1 to TRBJ2-2; 9 positions match TRBD1. CDR3 length: 16 residues. The V and J ends lost 2 bases and 5 bases, in that order; junction bases with no gene match: 6. CDR1 and CDR2 (germline): MGHRA, YSYEKL. The CDR3 loop is CASSQTRTGVTGELFF. The CDR3 nucleotides are TGCGCCAGCAGCCAAACCCGGACAGGGGTTACCGGGGAGCTGTTTTTT.

The V and J genes are TRBV28 and TRBJ2-7, with 9 positions matching TRBD1. CDR1 is MDHEN, CDR2 SYDVKM, per germline. This CDR3 has 13 amino acids. V dropped 6 bases and J dropped 6; count of bases not matched to a gene: 6. The CDR3 loop reads CASSGQGSGEQYV. The CDR3 coding sequence is TGTGCCAGCAGCGGACAGGGGTCAGGCGAGCAGTACGTC.

J is TRBJ1-2 and V is TRBV30, with D tentatively TRBD1 (6 bases). The V and J ends lost 2 bases and 8 bases respectively, with 12 bases between them. Germline assignment: CDR1 GTSNPN and CDR2 SVGIG (reference sequence). The CDR3 covers 12 residues. CDR3 DNA sequence: TGTGCCTGGAGTCCGACAGGACCCGGCTACACCTTC. Translated, it gives CAWSPTGPGYTF.

As concerns this clone: The sample carries other DNA sequences with the same CDR3. The chain is built from TRBV28 and TRBJ1-2, with 8 bases lining up with TRBD1. Germline CDR1 reads MDHEN; CDR2 reads SYDVKM. The ends lost 5 bases at V and 4 bases at J; junction bases unmatched: 6. The length of the CDR3 is 14 residues. The CDR3 is CASSLGQGAYGYTF. The CDR3 bases are TGTGCCAGCAGTCTGGGGCAGGGGGCCTATGGCTACACCTTC.